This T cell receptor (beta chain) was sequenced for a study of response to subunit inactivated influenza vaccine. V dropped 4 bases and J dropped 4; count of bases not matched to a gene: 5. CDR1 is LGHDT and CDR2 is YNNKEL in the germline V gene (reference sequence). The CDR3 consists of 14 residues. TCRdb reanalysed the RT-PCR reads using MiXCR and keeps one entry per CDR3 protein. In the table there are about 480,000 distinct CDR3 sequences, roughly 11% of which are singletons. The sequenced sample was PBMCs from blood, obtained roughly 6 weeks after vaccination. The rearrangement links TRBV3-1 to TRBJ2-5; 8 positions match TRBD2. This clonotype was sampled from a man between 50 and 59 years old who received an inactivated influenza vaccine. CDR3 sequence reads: CASSPPGGGETQYF. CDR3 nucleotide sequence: TGTGCCAGCAGCCCCCCGGGGGGGGGAGAGACCCAGTACTTC.